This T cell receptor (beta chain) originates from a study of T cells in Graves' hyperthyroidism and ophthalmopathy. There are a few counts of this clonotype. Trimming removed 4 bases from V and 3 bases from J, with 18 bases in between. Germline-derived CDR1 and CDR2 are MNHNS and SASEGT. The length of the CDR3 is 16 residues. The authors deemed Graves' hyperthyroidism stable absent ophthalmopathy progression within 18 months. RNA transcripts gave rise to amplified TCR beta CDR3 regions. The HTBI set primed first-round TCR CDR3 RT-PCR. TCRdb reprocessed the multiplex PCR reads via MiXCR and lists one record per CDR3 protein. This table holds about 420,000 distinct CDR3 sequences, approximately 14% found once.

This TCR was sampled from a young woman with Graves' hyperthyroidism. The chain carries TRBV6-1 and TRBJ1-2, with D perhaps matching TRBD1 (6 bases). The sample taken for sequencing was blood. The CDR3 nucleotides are TGTGCCAGCAGTGGGATGATAGGCAGGGGAGACTATGGCTACACCTTC. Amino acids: CASSGMIGRGDYGYTF.